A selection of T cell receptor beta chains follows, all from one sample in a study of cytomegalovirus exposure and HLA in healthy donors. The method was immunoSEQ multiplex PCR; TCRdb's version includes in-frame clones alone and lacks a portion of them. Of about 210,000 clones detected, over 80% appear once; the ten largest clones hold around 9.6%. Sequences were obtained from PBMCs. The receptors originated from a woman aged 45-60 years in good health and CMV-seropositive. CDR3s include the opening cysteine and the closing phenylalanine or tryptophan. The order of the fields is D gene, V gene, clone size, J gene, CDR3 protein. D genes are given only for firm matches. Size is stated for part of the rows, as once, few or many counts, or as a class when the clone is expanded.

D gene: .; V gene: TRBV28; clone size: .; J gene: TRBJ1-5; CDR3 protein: CASSPPGGFNQPQHF
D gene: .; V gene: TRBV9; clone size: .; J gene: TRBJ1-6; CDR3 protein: CASSVGPEGSPLHF
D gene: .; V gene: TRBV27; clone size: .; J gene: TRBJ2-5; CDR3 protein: CASSLSPPGTQYF
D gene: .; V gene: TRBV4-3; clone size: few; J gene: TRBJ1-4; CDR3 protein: CASSQDIETRNEKLFF
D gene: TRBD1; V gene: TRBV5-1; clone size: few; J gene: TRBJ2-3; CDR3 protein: CASSLIGTGTDTQYF
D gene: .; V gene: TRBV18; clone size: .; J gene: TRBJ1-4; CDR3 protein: CASSPRRTEEKLFF
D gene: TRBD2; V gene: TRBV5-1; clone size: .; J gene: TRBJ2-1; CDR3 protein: CASSRGLDNNEQFF
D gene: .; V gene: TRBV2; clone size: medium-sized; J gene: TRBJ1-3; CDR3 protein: CASSEGPQDYF
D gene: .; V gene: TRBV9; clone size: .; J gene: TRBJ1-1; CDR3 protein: CASSVVGGGNTEAFF
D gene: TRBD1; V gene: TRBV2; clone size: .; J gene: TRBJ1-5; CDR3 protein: CASNEQGRNQPQHF
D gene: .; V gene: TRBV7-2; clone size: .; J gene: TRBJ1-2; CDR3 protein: CASSHTGGGNYGYTF
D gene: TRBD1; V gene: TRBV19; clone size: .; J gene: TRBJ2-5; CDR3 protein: CASNTGEETQYF
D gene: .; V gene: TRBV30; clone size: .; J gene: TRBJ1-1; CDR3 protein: CAWKAFNTEAFF
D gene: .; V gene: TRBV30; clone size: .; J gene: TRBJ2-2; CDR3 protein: CAANFGVGNWRRGELFF
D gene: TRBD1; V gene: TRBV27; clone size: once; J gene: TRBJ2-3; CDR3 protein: CASIQTGASTDTQYF
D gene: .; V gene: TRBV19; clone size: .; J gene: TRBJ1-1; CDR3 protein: CASSIAPRGTEAFF
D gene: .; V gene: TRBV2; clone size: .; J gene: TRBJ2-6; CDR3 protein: CASTLMGIRGSGANVLTF
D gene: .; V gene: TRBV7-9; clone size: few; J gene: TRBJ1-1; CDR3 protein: CASSPGLAEAFF
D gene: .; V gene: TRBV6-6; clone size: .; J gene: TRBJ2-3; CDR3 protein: CASSHTRRSDTQYF
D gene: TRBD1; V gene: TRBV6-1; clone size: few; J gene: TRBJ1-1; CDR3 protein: CASFDRVENTEAFF
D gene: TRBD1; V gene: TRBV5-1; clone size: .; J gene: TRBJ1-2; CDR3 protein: CASSSYPMGQGNYGYTF
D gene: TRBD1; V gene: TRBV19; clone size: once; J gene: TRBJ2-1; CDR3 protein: CASSWDRGPQGEQFF
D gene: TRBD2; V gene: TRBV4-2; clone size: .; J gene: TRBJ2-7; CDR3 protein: CASSQGVGGAYEQYF
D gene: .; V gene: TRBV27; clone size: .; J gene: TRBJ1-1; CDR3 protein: CASSFRGAAEAFF
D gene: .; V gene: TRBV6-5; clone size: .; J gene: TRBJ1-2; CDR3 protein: CASSYARGGDYGYTF
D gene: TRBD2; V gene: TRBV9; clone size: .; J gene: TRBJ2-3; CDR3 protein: CASSPKIAGTSPDTQYF
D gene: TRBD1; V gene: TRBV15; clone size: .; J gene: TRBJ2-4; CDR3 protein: CATSRDRDRGDIQYF
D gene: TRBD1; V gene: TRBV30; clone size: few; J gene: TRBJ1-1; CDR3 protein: CAWKTGLNTEAFF
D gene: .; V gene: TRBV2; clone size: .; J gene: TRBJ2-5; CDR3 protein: CASCPGVFVETQYF
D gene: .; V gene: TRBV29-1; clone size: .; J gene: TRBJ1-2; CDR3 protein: CSVSQGNYGYTF
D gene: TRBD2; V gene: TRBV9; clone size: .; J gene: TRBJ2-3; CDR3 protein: CASSAPGLAGGTDTQYF
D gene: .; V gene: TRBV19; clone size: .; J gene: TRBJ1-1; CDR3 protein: CASSKYSGAEGTEAFF
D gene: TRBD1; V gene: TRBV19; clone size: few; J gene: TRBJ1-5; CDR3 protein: CASTFTSTGINQPQHF
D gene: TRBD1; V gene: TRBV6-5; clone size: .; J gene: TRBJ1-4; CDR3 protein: CASSKGGAREKLFF
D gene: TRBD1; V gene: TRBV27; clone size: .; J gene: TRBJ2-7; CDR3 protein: CASSSDRGSWGQYF
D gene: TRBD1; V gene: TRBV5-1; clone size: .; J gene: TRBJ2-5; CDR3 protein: CASSLTPSDRGETQYF
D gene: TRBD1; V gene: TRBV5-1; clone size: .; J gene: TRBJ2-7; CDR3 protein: CASSYGTGGYEQYF
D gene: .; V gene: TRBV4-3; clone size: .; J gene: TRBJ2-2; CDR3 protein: CASSQGGGANTGELFF